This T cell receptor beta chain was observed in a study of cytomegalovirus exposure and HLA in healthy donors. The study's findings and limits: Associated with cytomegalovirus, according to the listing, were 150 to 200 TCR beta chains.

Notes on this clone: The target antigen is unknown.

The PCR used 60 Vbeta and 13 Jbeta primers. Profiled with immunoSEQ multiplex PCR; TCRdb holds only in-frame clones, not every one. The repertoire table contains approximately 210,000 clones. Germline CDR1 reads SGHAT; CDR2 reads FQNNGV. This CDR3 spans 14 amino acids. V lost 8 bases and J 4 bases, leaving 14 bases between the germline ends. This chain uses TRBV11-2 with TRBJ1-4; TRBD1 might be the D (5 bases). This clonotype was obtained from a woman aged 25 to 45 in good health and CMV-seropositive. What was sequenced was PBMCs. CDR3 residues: CASGKQAHNEKLFF. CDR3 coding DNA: TGTGCCAGCGGAAAACAGGCCCATAATGAAAAACTGTTTTTT.